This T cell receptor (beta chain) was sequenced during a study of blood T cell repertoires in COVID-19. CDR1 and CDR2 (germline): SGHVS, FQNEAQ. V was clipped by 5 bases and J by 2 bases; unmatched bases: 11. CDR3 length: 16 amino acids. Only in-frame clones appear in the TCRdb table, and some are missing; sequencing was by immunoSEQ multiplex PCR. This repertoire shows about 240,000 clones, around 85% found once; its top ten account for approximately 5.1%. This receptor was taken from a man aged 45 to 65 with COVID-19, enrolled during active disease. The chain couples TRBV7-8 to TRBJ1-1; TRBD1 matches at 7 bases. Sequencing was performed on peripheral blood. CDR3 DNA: TGTGCCAGCAGCCCTCACGGAAACAGGGGAAACACTGAAGCTTTCTTT. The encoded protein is CASSPHGNRGNTEAFF.